This entry concerns a single TCR beta chain. Its antigen remains unknown. The data belong to a study of T cells after posttransplantation cyclophosphamide. Findings of the study overall: Later blood repertoires were often dominated by clones from the donor CD8+ memory compartment.

Clones were read by immunoSEQ multiplex PCR, and TCRdb kept only the in-frame ones, dropping some. This sample has around 4,800 clones, with around 72% found just once. Treatment was busulfan-fludarabine conditioning, a marrow graft, and cyclophosphamide on days +3 and +4. Specimen: PBMCs, collected 362 days after allogeneic stem cell transplant with posttransplant cyclophosphamide. The receptor was derived from a male patient aged 55 to 70 who received an allogeneic stem cell transplant from an unrelated donor, was CMV-positive, and had acute GVHD only. Some T cells could come from the graft donor.

DNA for the CDR3: TGTGCCAGCAGCTTCCTGACAGGGACCGGGGAGCTGTTTTTT. It codes for CASSFLTGTGELFF. The chain joins TRBV5-4 to TRBJ2-2; 7 nucleotides align to TRBD1. V shed 2 bases and J 5 bases; nucleotides not matched to a gene: 3. The CDR3 runs to 14 residues. Germline V gene data show CDR1 as SGHNT and CDR2 as YYREEE (reference sequence).